This passage covers 22 T cell receptor beta chains from one sample sequenced in a study of technical replicates of blood from a handful of donors. Repertoires were generated with immunoSEQ multiplex PCR, while TCRdb's copy carries only in-frame clones and drops some. The sample shows 65,000 to 80,000 clones, 95% to 98% of them seen only once. The sequenced sample consisted of T cells isolated from PBMCs. Source of these receptors: a human donor in good health.

The chain is built from TRBV10-3 and TRBJ1-2; D is ambiguous. The CDR3 spans 14 residues. The V and J ends lost 2 bases and 4 bases respectively, with 11 bases between them. In germline, CDR1 is ENHRY, CDR2 SYGVKD. CDR3 in amino acids: CAISETESLYGYTF. The CDR3 coding sequence is TGTGCCATCAGTGAGACAGAATCCCTCTATGGCTACACCTTC.

This rearrangement joins TRBV7-8 to TRBJ2-1, with TRBD1 identical over 9 bases. The length of the CDR3 is 16 residues. CDR1 and CDR2 (germline): SGHVS, FQNEAQ. The J segment lost 7 bases and the V segment lost 5 bases, leaving 12 bases of the junction unmatched. The CDR3 nucleotides are TGTGCCAGCAGCGTAGATAACAGGGGGCTTGTAAATGAGCAGTTCTTC. It is translated as CASSVDNRGLVNEQFF.

The chain carries TRBV7-3 and TRBJ2-7; D uncertain. Trimming removed 0 bases at V and 0 bases at J, with 21 bases between. There are 19 residues in the CDR3. Per the germline V gene, CDR1 is SGHTA and CDR2 is FQGTGA. In DNA form, the CDR3 reads TGTGCCAGCAGCTTAACTCTCTGGGCTCCTGACGACCTCTCCTACGAGCAGTACTTC. Protein: CASSLTLWAPDDLSYEQYF.

This clone was observed a handful of times. The CDR3 spells CASSGGGNTEAFF. The CDR3 nucleotides read TGTGCCAGCAGCGGGGGGGGAAACACTGAAGCTTTCTTT. The chain recombines TRBV9 with TRBJ1-1, with D perhaps TRBD1 (5 bases). Deletions cut 3 bases from V and 2 bases from J, with 8 bases between. The CDR3 runs to 13 residues. Germline V gene data show CDR1 as SGDLS and CDR2 as YYNGEE.

The chain links TRBV19 to TRBJ1-5; D may be TRBD1 (5 bases). Germline CDR1 LNHDA, CDR2 SQIVND (reference sequence). CDR3 length equals 14 residues. V was cut by 7 bases and J by 2 bases, with 12 bases left in between. The CDR3 bases are TGTGCCAGTATAACAACAGGCGGCAATCAGCCCCAGCATTTT. Its protein product is CASITTGGNQPQHF.

J is TRBJ2-7 and V is TRBV28; 10 bases agree with TRBD2. The CDR3 length is 14 residues. V gave up 6 bases and J gave up 5 bases; unmatched junction bases: 7. Germline CDR1 and CDR2: MDHEN and SYDVKM. The CDR3 coding sequence is TGTGCCAGCAGCCTAGCGGGAGTGGTGAACGAGCAGTACTTC. This codes for CASSLAGVVNEQYF.

This chain uses TRBV6-1 with TRBJ2-7, with 9 bases lining up with TRBD1. CDR1 and CDR2 (germline): MNHNS, SASEGT. The length of the CDR3 is 15 residues. With V trimmed by 6 bases and J by 3 bases, 9 bases remained unmatched. The CDR3 spells CASSLRGTGLYEQYF. The CDR3 nucleotides read TGTGCCAGCAGCTTGAGGGGGACAGGGCTCTACGAGCAGTACTTC.

The chain uses TRBV25-1 and TRBJ1-2; 8 bases map to TRBD1. V lost 2 bases, J lost 5 bases, and 1 base stayed unmatched. The CDR3 has 13 residues. Germline V gene sequence: CDR1 MGHDK, CDR2 SYGVNS. The CDR3 region has the DNA TGTGCCAGCAGTGAAGGACAGGGATATGGCTACACCTTC. Protein product: CASSEGQGYGYTF.

The rearrangement uses TRBV27 and TRBJ1-1, with D perhaps matching TRBD1 (5 bases). The CDR3 contains 17 residues. CDR1 and CDR2 (germline): MNHEY, SMNVEV (reference sequence). V shed 2 bases and J shed 0 bases, with 16 bases lying between them. The CDR3 bases are TGTGCCAGCAGTTTAAATTGGAGGGGAGAGGTGAACACTGAAGCTTTCTTT. Translation gives CASSLNWRGEVNTEAFF.

The chain uses TRBV19 and TRBJ2-5; 11 bases match TRBD2. Germline V gene lookup returns CDR1 LNHDA and CDR2 SQIVND (reference sequence). The CDR3 loop spans 14 amino acids. With V trimmed by 4 bases and J by 4 bases, 2 bases remained unmatched. The CDR3 reads CASSTTSGGETQYF. For the CDR3, the DNA is TGTGCCAGTAGTACCACTAGCGGGGGAGAGACCCAGTACTTC.

This rearrangement joins TRBV2 to TRBJ2-5, with TRBD2 as a possible D gene (6 bases). The germline V gene has CDR1 SNHLY and CDR2 FYNNEI. V lost 8 bases and J 3 bases, leaving 13 bases between the germline ends. This CDR3 has 13 amino acids. The CDR3 sequence: CASPTGEEETQYF. The CDR3 nucleotides read TGTGCCAGCCCGACGGGGGAGGAAGAGACCCAGTACTTC.

The rearrangement joins TRBV30 to TRBJ2-1; D perhaps matches TRBD2 (5 bases). CDR3 size: 15 residues. V was pared by 6 bases and J by 5 bases, with 20 bases between. The V gene's germline CDR1 is GTSNPN and CDR2 SVGIG (reference sequence). In nucleotides, the CDR3 is TGTGCCTGCCCCCTGGAGGACCACGGGAACAATGAGCAGTTCTTC. Its translation: CACPLEDHGNNEQFF.

The V and J genes are TRBV7-8 and TRBJ2-7; 10 nucleotides match TRBD1. V lost 5 bases and J lost 3; bases outside the gene matches: 1. The CDR3 has 13 residues. Germline CDR1 is SGHVS and CDR2 is FQNEAQ. The CDR3 nucleotides read TGTGCCAGCAGCAGGACAGGGGGCTACGAGCAGTACTTC. It is translated as CASSRTGGYEQYF.

The rearrangement uses TRBV19 and TRBJ2-7; TRBD2 matches at 13 bases. This CDR3 has 18 residues. CDR1 is LNHDA, CDR2 SQIVND, per germline (reference sequence). J gave up 4 bases and V 3 bases, and 12 bases lay outside the gene matches. The CDR3 DNA sequence: TGTGCCAGTAGTATGGCGGCCAAGGGACTAGCGGGGAAATACGAGCAGTACTTC. Translation gives CASSMAAKGLAGKYEQYF.

Written as DNA, the CDR3 is TGCGCCAGCAGCTATCGGGGGGGCACCGGGGAGCTGTTTTTT. This codes for CASSYRGGTGELFF. The chain combines TRBV5-1 with TRBJ2-2, with 8 bases lining up with TRBD2. With 3 bases clipped from V and 4 bases from J, the junction kept 2 bases outside the gene matches. Germline V gives CDR1 SGHRS, CDR2 YFSETQ. This CDR3 comprises 14 residues.

Only one count was recorded for this clone. The chain employs TRBV2 and TRBJ2-1, with TRBD2 identical over 10 bases. V shed 4 bases, J shed 5 bases, and the junction held 5 bases outside the gene matches. The CDR3 has 15 amino acids. CDR1 SNHLY and CDR2 FYNNEI come from the germline V gene. The CDR3 bases are TGTGCCAGCAGTGCTAGGACTAGCGGTAACAATGAGCAGTTCTTC. Translated: CASSARTSGNNEQFF.

The chain carries TRBV7-8 and TRBJ2-3, with no clear D. V gave up 2 bases and J gave up 0 bases, with 12 bases separating them. The CDR3 totals 16 residues. The V gene's germline CDR1 is SGHVS and CDR2 FQNEAQ. This CDR3 reads CASSLMDPESTDTQYF. DNA of the CDR3: TGTGCCAGCAGCTTAATGGATCCGGAGAGCACAGATACGCAGTATTTT. Complete variable domain (other parts from reference TRBV7-8 and TRBJ2-3): GAGVSQSPRYKVAKRGQDVALRCDPISGHVSLFWYQQALGQGPEFLTYFQNEAQLDKSGLPSDRFFAERPEGSVSTLKIQRTQQEDSAVYLCASSLMDPESTDTQYFGPGTRLTVL.

This clone was counted between two and nine times. V usage is TRBV7-2 and J usage is TRBJ2-1, with D hard to call. Germline values: CDR1 SGHTA, CDR2 FQGNSA. The CDR3 runs to 10 residues. Deletions cut 6 bases from V and 9 bases from J, with 6 bases between. CDR3 coding DNA: TGTGCCAGCAGACAAATTGAGCAGTTCTTC. The encoded protein is CASRQIEQFF.

This chain uses TRBV4-2 with TRBJ2-2, with D perhaps TRBD2 (5 bases). Deletions cut 1 base from V and 3 bases from J, with 9 bases between. This CDR3 spans 15 amino acids. Germline values: CDR1 LGHNA, CDR2 YNFKEQ. The CDR3: CASSQARTYTGELFF. Written as DNA, the CDR3 is TGTGCCAGCAGCCAAGCCCGGACTTACACCGGGGAGCTGTTTTTT.

The chain couples TRBV6-5 to TRBJ2-3; D call uncertain. The CDR3 spans 15 residues. V lost 0 bases and J lost 2, with 9 bases in between. CDR1 and CDR2 (germline): MNHEY, SVGAGI. Here the CDR3 DNA reads TGTGCCAGCAGTTACTCGACAATTATCACAGATACGCAGTATTTT. Translating gives CASSYSTIITDTQYF.

The J gene is TRBJ2-1, the V gene TRBV6-5, with D possibly being TRBD1 (6 bases). Trimming stripped 6 bases from V and 1 base from J, with 10 bases between. Germline V gene data show CDR1 as MNHEY and CDR2 as SVGAGI. The CDR3 is 14 amino acids. The CDR3 loop reads CASRRGGSYNEQFF. The CDR3 DNA sequence: TGTGCCAGCAGGAGAGGGGGATCCTACAATGAGCAGTTCTTC.

V gene TRBV29-1 combines with J gene TRBJ1-2; TRBD1 aligns across 8 bases. Trimming took 3 bases from V and 2 from J; bases not matched to a gene: 5. CDR1 is SQVTM, CDR2 ANQGSEA, per germline. This CDR3 spans 14 amino acids. CDR3 amino acids: CSVDSGQENYGYTF. CDR3 coding DNA: TGCAGCGTTGACTCGGGACAGGAGAACTATGGCTACACCTTC.